The 14 T cell receptor beta chains reported below all come from one sample, sequenced in a study of T cell changes during pregnancy in multiple sclerosis (dated 2019 in TCRdb). Library generation was performed with the immunoSEQ multiplex PCR assay. The immuneACCESS repertoire file appears here via TCRdb, limited to in-frame rearrangements. These files lack a portion of the clones; in checked studies, under half of the deficit traces to unresolved V genes, and the cause of the others is not known. The sample table contains some 60,000 clones; only one count was recorded for just over 90% of them. Under 2% of the sample rests with the top ten. Here the sequenced sample was peripheral blood, taken after pregnancy. All receptors come from a female donor with multiple sclerosis, enrolled in a pregnancy study.

This clone was recorded once. This chain uses TRBV6-4 with TRBJ2-1, with 8 bases that match TRBD2. J was trimmed by 8 bases and V by 6 bases; bases with no gene match: 9. CDR1 and CDR2 from the germline V gene are MRHNA and SNTAGT. The CDR3 runs 14 residues. The CDR3 reads CASRPGLEYHEQFF. In nucleotides, the CDR3 is TGTGCCAGCAGACCGGGACTAGAGTACCATGAGCAGTTCTTC.

V gene TRBV7-2 combines with J gene TRBJ2-5, with D possibly TRBD1 on 5 matching bases. CDR3 length: 15 amino acids. Trimming shortened V by 1 base and J by 1 base, and 10 bases separated the two germline ends. The germline CDR1 and CDR2 sequences are SGHTA and FQGNSA. The CDR3 DNA follows: TGTGCCAGCAGCTTAGGGGCCAGGGCCCAAGAGACCCAGTACTTC. Translating it yields CASSLGARAQETQYF.

The count of this clone is one. CDR3 in amino acids: CASSFPDSYEQYF. CDR3 in DNA: TGTGCCAGTAGTTTCCCAGATTCCTACGAGCAGTACTTC. This chain connects TRBV19 to TRBJ2-7; D gene uncertain. V was cut by 5 bases and J by 1 base, with 9 bases left in between. Germline CDR1 LNHDA, CDR2 SQIVND (reference sequence). This CDR3 region has 13 residues.

This clone was picked up a small number of times. V gene TRBV6-1 combines with J gene TRBJ2-5; D not resolved. The germline CDR1 and CDR2 sequences are MNHNS and SASEGT. CDR3 length: 13 residues. The V end lost 4 bases, the J end lost 2 bases, and 8 bases lay between the germline ends. This CDR3 reads CASSGAEQETQYF. The CDR3 nucleotides are TGTGCCAGCAGTGGTGCGGAACAAGAGACCCAGTACTTC.

The chain employs TRBV4-2 and TRBJ2-2, with 8 bases matching TRBD2. This CDR3 region has 16 residues. Trimming took 4 bases from V and 1 from J; bases not matched to a gene: 5. CDR1 is LGHNA and CDR2 is YNFKEQ in the germline V gene. The CDR3 loop reads CASSPIAGKNTGELFF. The CDR3 nucleotides are TGTGCCAGCAGCCCTATAGCGGGAAAGAACACCGGGGAGCTGTTTTTT.

This clone was observed once. Here the CDR3 reads CASRTGYEKLFF. CDR3 coding DNA: TGTGCCAGCCGGACAGGCTATGAAAAACTGTTTTTT. The chain recombines TRBV27 with TRBJ1-4; 7 bases are a match to TRBD1. CDR1 and CDR2 (germline): MNHEY, SMNVEV (reference sequence). V trimming: 8 bases; J trimming: 6 bases; junction bases outside the gene matches: 3. The CDR3 has 12 residues.

This chain links TRBV29-1 with TRBJ2-3; tentative D call: TRBD2 (7 bases). V was trimmed by 7 bases and J by 5 bases, leaving 16 bases between them. Germline CDR1 is SQVTM and CDR2 is ANQGSEA. The CDR3 is made up of 13 amino acids. DNA of the CDR3: TGCAGCGGGGGGGGCAGGCGGGGAGATACGCAGTATTTT. Translation: CSGGGRRGDTQYF.

The chain couples TRBV29-1 to TRBJ2-3; 7 bases are shared with TRBD2. This CDR3 is 14 amino acids long. The ends lost 6 bases at V and 4 bases at J; junction bases unmatched: 10. Germline V CDR1 and CDR2: SQVTM, ANQGSEA. The chain's CDR3 is CSVEGRLAADTQYF. Here the CDR3 DNA reads TGCAGCGTCGAGGGGAGGCTAGCGGCAGATACGCAGTATTTT.

This chain links TRBV19 with TRBJ1-4, with unresolved D. This CDR3 region has 14 residues. V was shortened by 3 bases and J by 5 bases, with 10 bases between the two germline ends. Germline-derived CDR1 and CDR2 are LNHDA and SQIVND (reference sequence). The CDR3 DNA reads as TGTGCCAGTAGTATTACTTACGGGAATGAAAAACTGTTTTTT. It translates to CASSITYGNEKLFF.

The J gene is TRBJ1-1, the V gene TRBV19; no clear D. V was cut by 5 bases and J by 0 bases, with 16 bases left in between. From germline, CDR1 is LNHDA and CDR2 SQIVND (reference sequence). There are 16 residues in the CDR3. CDR3 residues: CASSRQVAPVNTEAFF. The CDR3 DNA sequence: TGTGCCAGTAGTCGCCAGGTAGCGCCGGTGAACACTGAAGCTTTCTTT.

The J gene is TRBJ2-1, the V gene TRBV18, with 12 positions matching TRBD2. Germline CDR1 and CDR2: KGHSH and LQKENI. Losses at the gene ends were 4 bases for V and 4 bases for J; bases not matched to a gene: 11. CDR3 length: 18 amino acids. CDR3 residues: CASSLKLAGGVSYNEQFF. Here the CDR3 DNA reads TGTGCCAGCTCACTGAAACTAGCGGGAGGCGTCTCATACAATGAGCAGTTCTTC.

This chain joins TRBV4-2 and TRBJ2-1, with unresolved D. The CDR3 has 12 residues. Trimming removed 1 base from V and 6 bases from J, with 4 bases in between. CDR1 is LGHNA and CDR2 is YNFKEQ in the germline V gene. The CDR3, as DNA: TGTGCCAGCAGCCAAGGTCTCAATGAGCAGTTCTTC. Its protein product is CASSQGLNEQFF.

This chain joins TRBV29-1 and TRBJ2-3; TRBD1 matches 10 bases. Per germline, CDR1 SQVTM and CDR2 ANQGSEA. The CDR3 contains 15 residues. V dropped 4 bases and J dropped 5; count of bases not matched to a gene: 9. The CDR3 is CSVGIGTGVKDTQYF. CDR3 coding DNA: TGCAGCGTTGGTATCGGGACAGGGGTGAAAGATACGCAGTATTTT.

This clone has a single count. This chain links TRBV28 with TRBJ1-2, with a tentative D call TRBD1 (5 bases). Germline V gene lookup returns CDR1 MDHEN and CDR2 SYDVKM. Trimming shortened V by 4 bases and J by 7 bases, and 19 bases separated the two germline ends. CDR3 size: 15 residues. The CDR3 spells CASSSYGKGQVGYTF. For the CDR3, the DNA is TGTGCCAGCAGTTCATATGGGAAGGGGCAGGTTGGCTACACCTTC.